The rows below give T cell receptor beta chains drawn from one sample of a study of cytomegalovirus exposure and HLA in healthy donors. The repertoire was sequenced with immunoSEQ multiplex PCR; TCRdb's copy has only in-frame clones and lacks some. Among 85,000 to 120,000 clones listed, around 80% were seen once. Source material: PBMCs. These receptors came from a man aged 35 to 55 in good health and CMV-seronegative. Each CDR3 is given with its conserved first and last residue. A D gene is named only where the DNA matches it firmly. Clone size, where shown, is once, few, many, or a class for clones that have expanded.

j_call v_call clone_size d_call cdr3_nt cdr3_aa
TRBJ2-1 TRBV2 . . TGTGCCAGCAGAGGACAGTACAATGAGCAGTTCTTC CASRGQYNEQFF
TRBJ1-1 TRBV18 . . TGTGCCAGCTCACCGGAGAGGACTGAAGCTTTCTTT CASSPERTEAFF
TRBJ2-2 TRBV2 . TRBD1 TGTGCCAGCAGTGGGGACAGATACACCGGGGAGCTGTTTTTT CASSGDRYTGELFF
TRBJ2-1 TRBV2 . TRBD2 TGTGCCAGCAGTGGGTCGACTAGCCGGAATGAGCAGTTCTTC CASSGSTSRNEQFF
TRBJ1-2 TRBV9 . TRBD1 TGTGCCAGCAGCGTAGTACCCCACAGGGGCGATGGCTATGGCTACACCTTC CASSVVPHRGDGYGYTF
TRBJ2-1 TRBV6-4 . TRBD2 TGTGCCAGCAGTGACACGACGGGACTAGCGAAGGGAAACAATGAGCAGTTCTTC CASSDTTGLAKGNNEQFF
TRBJ2-1 TRBV29-1 . TRBD2 TGCAGCGTCCTCGCTAGCGGGGGAAATGAGCAGTTCTTC CSVLASGGNEQFF
TRBJ2-3 TRBV7-9 . . TGTTCCAGCAGCCCTTCGGATACGCAGTATTTT CSSSPSDTQYF
TRBJ1-1 TRBV6-6 . . TGTGCCAGCAGACCGAACCGACAGGCGATGAACACTGAAGCTTTCTTT CASRPNRQAMNTEAFF
TRBJ1-2 TRBV5-1 few . TGCGCCAGCAGCCCGAGGCAGGGGCCTAACTATGGCTACACCTTC CASSPRQGPNYGYTF
TRBJ1-4 TRBV21-1 few . TGTGCCAGCAGCAAAGGCGGACAGGGTGTTGAAAAACTGTTTTTT CASSKGGQGVEKLFF
TRBJ2-1 TRBV2 . TRBD2 TGTGCCAGCCTCGAGGGGAGGGCCCCATGGAATGAGCAGTTCTTC CASLEGRAPWNEQFF
TRBJ2-1 TRBV5-6 . . TGTGCCAGCAGCTTGATGGGGGGGGCTGAGCAGTTCTTC CASSLMGGAEQFF
TRBJ2-4 TRBV5-1 . . TGCGCCAGCAGCTTGGTAGGGGTGGACATTCAGTACTTC CASSLVGVDIQYF
TRBJ2-2 TRBV5-1 few . TGCGCCAGCAGCGGGCAGGGGAGCACCGGGGAGCTGTTTTTT CASSGQGSTGELFF
TRBJ2-1 TRBV9 . . TGTGCCAGCAGCAACGGACACTACAATGAGCAGTTCTTC CASSNGHYNEQFF
TRBJ1-2 TRBV6-1 . . TGTGCCAGCAATTTCAGACCGGGGAGTGGCTACACCTTC CASNFRPGSGYTF
TRBJ1-2 TRBV6-5 . TRBD1 TGTGCCAGCGGAGGGGGCGCCCCCAGGGCTGGCTACACCTTC CASGGGAPRAGYTF
TRBJ2-7 TRBV5-1 . TRBD1 TGCGCCAGCAGCTTGGGACGATTGGGACAGTCCTACGAGCAGTACTTC CASSLGRLGQSYEQYF
TRBJ2-3 TRBV19 . TRBD1 TGTGCCAGTAGTATCAGGGACAGAAGCACAGATACGCAGTATTTT CASSIRDRSTDTQYF
TRBJ1-1 TRBV6-5 . TRBD1 TGTGCCAGCAGTTCCCAGGTCGGAGGGGGCAAGACTGAAGCTTTCTTT CASSSQVGGGKTEAFF
TRBJ1-4 TRBV27 . . TGTGCCAGCAGTTTACGGGGAGGTGAAAAACTGTTTTTT CASSLRGGEKLFF
TRBJ1-2 TRBV7-9 . . TGTGCCAGCAGCCGATCTCAGGGTTGGGGCTACACCTTC CASSRSQGWGYTF
TRBJ1-2 TRBV16 few . TGTGCCAGCAGCCATTTTACTTACTATGGCTACACCTTC CASSHFTYYGYTF
TRBJ1-3 TRBV7-2 . . TGTGCCAGCAGCGTTGGGGGGATAGCTAACACCATATATTTT CASSVGGIANTIYF
TRBJ1-3 TRBV5-1 . TRBD1 TGCGCCAGCAGGGACACAGGGGGTTCCTCTGGAAACACCATATATTTT CASRDTGGSSGNTIYF
TRBJ2-7 TRBV10-3 . TRBD2 TGTGCCATCAGTGAGAATGGACTAGCGGGGGCCGTGTACTTC CAISENGLAGAVYF
TRBJ1-1 TRBV10-3 . . TGTGCCATCAGAACGACAGGAGCGAACACTGAAGCTTTCTTT CAIRTTGANTEAFF
TRBJ2-7 TRBV9 . . TGTGCCAGCAGCCCTGGCAGGGCCTCCTACGAGCAGTACTTC CASSPGRASYEQYF
TRBJ1-1 TRBV9 few . TGTGCCAGCAGCGTAGATACACGTAACACTGAAGCTTTCTTT CASSVDTRNTEAFF
TRBJ1-5 TRBV12-5 . TRBD1 TGTGCTAGTGGACGACAGGGGGATCAGCCCCAGCATTTT CASGRQGDQPQHF
TRBJ2-3 TRBV23-1 . . TGCGCCAGCAGTCAACGCGGAAGCACAGATACGCAGTATTTT CASSQRGSTDTQYF
TRBJ2-5 TRBV28 once TRBD1 TGTGCCAGCAGTCTTCGGACAGGGAGCTCCCAAGAGACCCAGTACTTC CASSLRTGSSQETQYF
TRBJ1-1 TRBV19 . TRBD1 TGTGCCAGTAGTCCCCCTAGGGGGCGAAGGACTGAAGCTTTCTTT CASSPPRGRRTEAFF
TRBJ2-5 TRBV29-1 . . TGCAGCGTTATAGGGGACCAAGAGACCCAGTACTTC CSVIGDQETQYF
TRBJ2-3 TRBV7-9 . . TGTGCCAGCAGCCCTAGAGGCACAGATACGCAGTATTTT CASSPRGTDTQYF
TRBJ1-3 TRBV6-1 . . TGTGCCAGCACTAGGGGATCTGGAAACACCATATATTTT CASTRGSGNTIYF
TRBJ2-5 TRBV7-2 . TRBD2 TGTGCCAGCAGCTTGGAACTAGCGGCACCGAGGGAGACCCAGTACTTC CASSLELAAPRETQYF
TRBJ1-2 TRBV7-2 . . TGTGCCAGCAGTCACCCGGACAGCTTCTATGGCTACACCTTC CASSHPDSFYGYTF
TRBJ2-2 TRBV7-2 few TRBD1 TGTGCCAGCAGCTTTAGAGGGGGCCGAGGCGGGGAGCTGTTTTTT CASSFRGGRGGELFF